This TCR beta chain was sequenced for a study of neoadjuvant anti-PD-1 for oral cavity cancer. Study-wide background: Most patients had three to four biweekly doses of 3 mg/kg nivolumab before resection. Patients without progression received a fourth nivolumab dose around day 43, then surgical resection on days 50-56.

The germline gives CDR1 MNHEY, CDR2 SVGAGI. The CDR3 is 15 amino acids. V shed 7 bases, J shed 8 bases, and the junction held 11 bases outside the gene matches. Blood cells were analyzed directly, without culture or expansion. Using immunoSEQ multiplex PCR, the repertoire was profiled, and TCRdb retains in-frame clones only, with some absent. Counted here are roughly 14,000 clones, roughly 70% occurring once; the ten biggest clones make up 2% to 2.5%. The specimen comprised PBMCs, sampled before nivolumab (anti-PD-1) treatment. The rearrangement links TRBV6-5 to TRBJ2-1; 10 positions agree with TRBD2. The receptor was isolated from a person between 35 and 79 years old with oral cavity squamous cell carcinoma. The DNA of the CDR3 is TGTGCCAGCAACAAAGCGGGAGGGAACGGACATGAGCAGTTCTTC. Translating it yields CASNKAGGNGHEQFF.